Listed below are T cell receptor beta chains from one sample, sequenced in a study of shared clonotypes between healthy human individuals. Data came from immunoSEQ multiplex PCR; TCRdb stores just in-frame clones and leaves some out. The sample consists of about 490,000 clones, around 78% of them appearing once. Sequences were obtained from PBMCs. The receptors were gathered from a middle-aged woman in good health. Some clones in this sample may be carry-over from other donors' samples. The CDR3 runs from the conserved cysteine through the conserved F or W. D genes are given only for firm matches. Expanded clones are given a class, and other clones once, few, many or no size at all.

>14|TRBV7-2|TRBD2|TRBJ2-7|few
CASSIGLAGNEQYF
TGTGCCAGCAGTATAGGACTAGCGGGAAACGAGCAGTACTTC
>13|TRBV5-4|-|TRBJ1-5|-
CATQDGGNQPQHF
TGTGCCACCCAGGACGGGGGCAATCAGCCCCAGCATTTT
>14|TRBV5-1|-|TRBJ1-3|-
CASSVGGAGNTIYF
TGCGCCAGCAGCGTTGGGGGGGCTGGAAACACCATATATTTT
>16|TRBV18|-|TRBJ2-2|-
CASSPPRLQPTGELFF
TGTGCCAGCTCACCACCCCGACTACAACCCACCGGGGAGCTGTTTTTT
>20|TRBV9|-|TRBJ2-3|-
CASSVYAPSGDLGYTDTQYF
TGTGCCAGCAGCGTATACGCTCCTTCAGGGGACCTGGGATACACAGATACGCAGTATTTT
>16|TRBV15|TRBD1|TRBJ1-1|-
CATSSEQGAIWTEAFF
TGTGCCACCAGCAGTGAACAGGGGGCGATTTGGACTGAAGCTTTCTTT
>14|TRBV28|-|TRBJ2-5|-
CASSSPGTTETQYF
TGTGCCAGCAGTTCTCCCGGGACAACGGAGACCCAGTACTTC
>14|TRBV19|TRBD1|TRBJ1-5|-
CASWGQGSGQPQHF
TGTGCCAGCTGGGGACAGGGGTCGGGACAGCCCCAGCATTTT
>16|TRBV6-5|-|TRBJ1-4|-
CASSYTQSVRGEKLFF
TGTGCCAGCAGTTACACGCAAAGCGTGCGGGGAGAAAAACTGTTTTTT
>14|TRBV2|TRBD2|TRBJ2-1|-
CANSGTSGLGEQFF
TGTGCCAACTCCGGGACTAGCGGGCTCGGCGAGCAGTTCTTC
>14|TRBV19|-|TRBJ1-2|-
CASSGQALGYGYTF
TGTGCCAGTAGTGGTCAGGCCTTAGGTTATGGCTACACCTTC